These 30 T cell receptor beta chains came from one sample sequenced in a study of OX40 agonist ivuxolimab in advanced cancers. Libraries were prepared by immunoSEQ multiplex PCR; TCRdb keeps only in-frame clonotypes and omits some of them. Of 80,000 to 100,000 clones detected, 86% appear once; the ten largest clones hold around 5.9%. Sequencing used CD4+ or CD8+ T cells sorted from blood, obtained in a trial of the OX40 agonist ivuxolimab. The receptors derive from an adult with an advanced solid tumor such as melanoma, head and neck, liver or kidney cancer.

The CDR3 here is CASSFVGANVLTF. For the CDR3, the DNA is TGTGCCAGCAGCTTCGTGGGGGCCAACGTCCTGACTTTC. V gene TRBV11-2 combines with J gene TRBJ2-6; no firm D call. The CDR3 extends over 13 amino acids. Trimming left V 3 bases short and J 4 bases short, with 4 bases between. From germline, CDR1 is SGHAT and CDR2 FQNNGV.

The count of this clone is one. This sequence joins TRBV6-5 and TRBJ1-1; possible D gene TRBD1, 6 bases. CDR3 length: 14 residues. Deletions cut 8 bases from V and 4 bases from J, with 17 bases between. Germline CDR1 MNHEY, CDR2 SVGAGI. CDR3 nucleotide sequence: TGTGCCAGCTTTACGATTACAGGGAGCACTGAAGCTTTCTTT. Protein sequence: CASFTITGSTEAFF.

CDR3 residues: CASSEYGTPPPHDTQYF. CDR3 sequence (DNA): TGTGCCAGCAGTGAATATGGGACACCACCGCCTCATGATACGCAGTATTTT. The J gene is TRBJ2-3, the V gene TRBV6-1; possible D gene TRBD1, 6 bases. Trimming took 2 bases from V and 6 from J, leaving 21 bases between them. This CDR3 is 17 amino acids long. CDR1 and CDR2 (germline): MNHNS, SASEGT.

The genes are TRBV6-5 and TRBJ2-7; 10 bases line up with TRBD2. The ends lost 2 bases at V and 4 bases at J; junction bases unmatched: 2. The CDR3 covers 14 residues. From germline, CDR1 is MNHEY and CDR2 SVGAGI. The CDR3 loop reads CASSYASGSYEQYF. CDR3 nucleotide sequence: TGTGCCAGCAGTTACGCTAGCGGGAGTTACGAGCAGTACTTC.

This chain uses TRBV6-5 with TRBJ1-5; D is uncertain. The V end was cut by 2 bases, the J end by 4 bases, with 6 bases between. The CDR3 runs to 13 residues. In germline, CDR1 is MNHEY, CDR2 SVGAGI. CDR3 region: CASSYQQNQPQHF. CDR3 nucleotide sequence: TGTGCCAGCAGTTACCAGCAAAATCAGCCCCAGCATTTT.

V is TRBV7-8 and J is TRBJ1-2; D is uncertain. CDR1 is SGHVS and CDR2 is FQNEAQ in the germline V gene. The ends were cut back, 5 bases at V and 3 bases at J, with 10 bases in the middle. This CDR3 has 13 residues. The CDR3, as DNA: TGTGCCAGCAGCCTTACACGGGACTATGGCTACACCTTC. Translating gives CASSLTRDYGYTF.

The rearrangement uses TRBV6-4 and TRBJ2-1; 8 positions agree with TRBD2. CDR1 and CDR2 from the germline V gene are MRHNA and SNTAGT. After removal of 6 bases from V and 4 bases from J, the junction contained 8 bases not matched to a gene. The CDR3 extends over 15 amino acids. Here the CDR3 reads CASRVEAGGYNEQFF. The DNA of the CDR3 is TGTGCCAGCAGGGTAGAGGCGGGGGGTTACAATGAGCAGTTCTTC.

This sequence joins TRBV4-1 and TRBJ2-5; 9 nucleotides align to TRBD2. Germline CDR1 is MGHRA and CDR2 is YSYEKL. V shed 4 bases, J shed 1 base, and the junction held 7 bases outside the gene matches. This CDR3 is 16 amino acids long. The CDR3 loop reads CASSPEERGVQETQYF. For the CDR3, the DNA is TGCGCCAGCAGCCCCGAGGAGCGGGGGGTCCAAGAGACCCAGTACTTC.

This chain uses TRBV19 with TRBJ1-3; no definite D call. The germline V and J ends were trimmed by 10 bases and 0 bases, with 13 bases remaining between them. Looked up from germline, CDR1 is LNHDA and CDR2 is SQIVND (reference sequence). The CDR3 runs to 14 residues. This CDR3 reads CATQDRSSGNTIYF. CDR3 in DNA: TGTGCCACCCAGGACCGGAGCTCTGGAAACACCATATATTTT.

The CDR3, as DNA: TGTGCCAGCAGCCTCCAGCCGGGACAGCTCACAGATACGCAGTATTTT. Protein product: CASSLQPGQLTDTQYF. V usage is TRBV7-3 and J usage is TRBJ2-3, with 7 bases identical to TRBD1. Looked up from germline, CDR1 is SGHTA and CDR2 is FQGTGA. There are 16 residues in the CDR3. V was clipped by 5 bases and J by 2 bases; unmatched bases: 10.

The CDR3 bases are TGCGCCAGCAGCCGACTTGGGGCCGGTGAAAAACTGTTTTTT. As protein: CASSRLGAGEKLFF. The chain recombines TRBV5-1 with TRBJ1-4; D is perhaps TRBD1 (5 bases). V lost 4 bases and J 7 bases, leaving 14 bases between the germline ends. In germline, CDR1 is SGHRS, CDR2 YFSETQ. CDR3 length: 14 amino acids.

This clone was seen once. The V and J genes are TRBV19 and TRBJ1-2, with D possibly TRBD1 on 5 matching bases. The CDR3 totals 14 residues. Trimming shortened V by 3 bases and J by 10 bases, and 18 bases separated the two germline ends. Germline V CDR1 and CDR2: LNHDA, SQIVND (reference sequence). CDR3 region: CASSMTATSSDYTF. For the CDR3, the DNA is TGTGCCAGTAGTATGACAGCTACTTCGTCAGACTACACCTTC.

This chain uses TRBV7-2 with TRBJ2-3; no clear D gene. The CDR3 has 14 residues. The germline gives CDR1 SGHTA, CDR2 FQGNSA. Trimming took off 3 bases at V and 6 bases at J, with 13 bases between the two ends. This chain's CDR3 is CASSFSRVMDTQYF. CDR3 nucleotides: TGTGCCAGCAGCTTCTCACGGGTGATGGATACGCAGTATTTT.

The rearrangement uses TRBV6-1 and TRBJ1-2, with D unresolved. The length of the CDR3 is 15 residues. Per the germline V gene, CDR1 is MNHNS and CDR2 is SASEGT. Trimming took off 7 bases at V and 7 bases at J, with 22 bases between the two ends. CDR3 sequence reads: CASTVTNAIPSGYTF. CDR3 bases: TGTGCCAGCACCGTTACCAACGCCATCCCGAGTGGCTACACCTTC.

This rearrangement joins TRBV6-5 to TRBJ2-3; weak D call: TRBD2 (6 bases). CDR1 and CDR2 from the germline V gene are MNHEY and SVGAGI. The CDR3 totals 14 residues. Trimming pared 3 bases from V and 8 bases from J, leaving 15 bases between. The CDR3 is CASSYRGRGSTQYF. CDR3 coding DNA: TGTGCCAGCAGTTATCGGGGGAGAGGAAGTACGCAGTATTTT.

This chain links TRBV19 with TRBJ2-7, with TRBD2 matching 11 bases. The CDR3 has 14 amino acids. The junction had 3 bases not matched to a gene; V was cut back by 6 bases and J by 2 bases. The germline gives CDR1 LNHDA, CDR2 SQIVND (reference sequence). The DNA for the CDR3 is TGTGCCAGTAGAACTAGCGGGAGTACCTACGAGCAGTACTTC. Translating it yields CASRTSGSTYEQYF.

This chain links TRBV7-3 with TRBJ2-5; 7 bases map to TRBD2. Trimming cost V 5 bases and J 5 bases; bases outside gene matches: 5. CDR1 and CDR2 (germline): SGHTA, FQGTGA. The CDR3 has 13 amino acids. Here the CDR3 DNA reads TGTGCCAGCAGCCAGCGGGGCGGGGAGACCCAGTACTTC. Its translation: CASSQRGGETQYF.

V gene TRBV5-8 combines with J gene TRBJ1-2; D is unresolved. The ends were cut back, 0 bases at V and 2 bases at J, with 11 bases in the middle. The germline V gene encodes CDR1 SGHTS and CDR2 YDEGEE. The CDR3 has 15 amino acids. This CDR3 reads CASSLVSRRNYGYTF. Here the CDR3 DNA reads TGTGCCAGCAGCTTGGTTAGCCGTCGGAACTATGGCTACACCTTC. Combining the CDR3 with reference TRBV5-8 and TRBJ1-2 gives the whole variable domain EAGVTQSPTHLIKTRGQQATLRCSPISGHTSVYWYQQALGLGLQFLLWYDEGEERNRGNFPPRFSGRQFPNYSSELNVNALELEDSALYLCASSLVSRRNYGYTFGSGTRLTVV.

The rearrangement uses TRBV6-1 and TRBJ1-5; unclear D gene. The length of the CDR3 is 14 residues. The V end was cut by 6 bases, the J end by 3 bases, with 12 bases between. In germline, CDR1 is MNHNS, CDR2 SASEGT. CDR3 sequence reads: CASRFGGFNQPQHF. The CDR3 region has the DNA TGTGCCAGCAGGTTCGGTGGGTTCAATCAGCCCCAGCATTTT.

As for this clone: Other DNA sequences from this sample encode an identical CDR3 as well. This chain links TRBV5-6 with TRBJ1-2; 7 bases line up with TRBD1. Trimming took 4 bases from V and 5 from J; bases not matched to a gene: 11. The CDR3 sequence is 15 residues long. The germline V gene has CDR1 SGHDT and CDR2 YYEEEE. CDR3 nucleotides: TGTGCCAGCAGCCTGGTAGGGGGCGAGAAGTATGGCTACACCTTC. Translated, it gives CASSLVGGEKYGYTF.

The rearrangement joins TRBV29-1 to TRBJ2-7; 7 bases fit TRBD1. The CDR3 is 12 residues long. V lost 6 bases to trimming and J lost 7 bases; unmatched junction nucleotides: 9. Germline V gene data show CDR1 as SQVTM and CDR2 as ANQGSEA. The CDR3 coding sequence is TGCAGCGTGAGGGCTGAGGGGGCTGAGCAGTACTTC. Its translation: CSVRAEGAEQYF.

As regards this clone: The same CDR3 can be traced to other DNA sequences in this sample. The V call is TRBV5-1, the J call TRBJ1-2; D remains unclear. The CDR3 spans 13 residues. V dropped 0 bases and J dropped 3 bases, with 6 bases sitting between them. Germline V CDR1 and CDR2: SGHRS, YFSETQ. CDR3 bases: TGCGCCAGCAGCTTGGGGAGCGACTATGGCTACACCTTC. Its protein is CASSLGSDYGYTF.

The chain recombines TRBV7-9 with TRBJ1-5; 10 nucleotides line up with TRBD1. The CDR3 spans 16 residues. Unmatched junction bases numbered 6, after V lost 2 bases and J lost 5 bases. From germline, CDR1 is SEHNR and CDR2 FQNEAQ (reference sequence). CDR3 in DNA: TGTGCCAGCAGCTTAAGAGGGACAGGGGAGGATCAGCCCCAGCATTTT. This codes for CASSLRGTGEDQPQHF.

CDR3 in amino acids: CASSPYGQGRTEAFF. CDR3 sequence (DNA): TGTGCCAGCTCACCCTATGGACAGGGGCGGACTGAAGCTTTCTTT. This sequence joins TRBV18 and TRBJ1-1; the match to TRBD1 covers 9 bases. V was pared by 3 bases and J by 5 bases, with 7 bases of the junction left unmatched. The germline V gene encodes CDR1 KGHSH and CDR2 LQKENI. This CDR3 comprises 15 residues.

Note on this clone: This sample includes further DNA sequences coding for the same CDR3. V and J are TRBV14 and TRBJ2-7; D not resolved. The CDR3 loop spans 13 amino acids. CDR1 is SGHDN and CDR2 is FVKESK in the germline V gene. V lost 0 bases to trimming and J lost 9 bases, with 12 bases between them. CDR3 in DNA: TGTGCCAGCAGCCAAGAAAGGGTTGGTGGGCAGTACTTC. Residues: CASSQERVGGQYF. Full variable domain (rest looked up from reference TRBV14 and TRBJ2-7): EAGVTQFPSHSVIEKGQTVTLRCDPISGHDNLYWYRRVMGKEIKFLLHFVKESKQDESGMPNNRFLAERTGGTYSTLKVQPAELEDSGVYFCASSQERVGGQYFGPGTRLTVT.

The chain links TRBV5-6 to TRBJ1-4; weak D call: TRBD1 (6 bases). This CDR3 has 15 amino acids. CDR1 is SGHDT and CDR2 is YYEEEE in the germline V gene. V shed 5 bases and J shed 4 bases, with 15 bases lying between them. The CDR3 nucleotides read TGTGCCAGCAGTCTGGACAGCAGACTTAATGAAAAACTGTTTTTT. It encodes CASSLDSRLNEKLFF.

The chain links TRBV2 to TRBJ2-5; D is undetermined. The CDR3 is made up of 11 amino acids. CDR1 SNHLY and CDR2 FYNNEI come from the germline V gene. V gave up 8 bases and J gave up 5 bases, with 9 bases separating them. The CDR3 bases are TGTGCCAGCCTGACGCGGGAGACCCAGTACTTC. This gives the protein CASLTRETQYF.

The chain is built from TRBV6-5 and TRBJ2-7; TRBD1 matches at 7 bases. The V segment lost 6 bases and the J segment 7 bases; nucleotides outside the gene matches: 15. Per germline, CDR1 MNHEY and CDR2 SVGAGI. The CDR3 length is 15 residues. The CDR3 is CASSRTGDSWAEQYF. Written as DNA, the CDR3 is TGTGCCAGCAGCCGCACAGGGGATTCATGGGCGGAGCAGTACTTC.

V gene TRBV5-1 combines with J gene TRBJ2-3; TRBD1 agrees at 7 bases. Trimming cost V 4 bases and J 8 bases; bases outside gene matches: 10. Germline loops: CDR1 SGHRS, CDR2 YFSETQ. CDR3 size: 14 residues. DNA for the CDR3: TGCGCCAGCAGCCCCGGACAGGCGGGCATTACGCAGTATTTT. Protein product: CASSPGQAGITQYF.

The CDR3 sequence is CASREGAWNTEAFF. The CDR3 DNA is TGTGCCAGCAGGGAGGGAGCCTGGAACACTGAAGCTTTCTTT. This chain links TRBV27 with TRBJ1-1; D not resolved. The germline V gene has CDR1 MNHEY and CDR2 SMNVEV (reference sequence). Trimming removed 6 bases from V and 1 base from J, with 12 bases in between. CDR3 length equals 14 residues.